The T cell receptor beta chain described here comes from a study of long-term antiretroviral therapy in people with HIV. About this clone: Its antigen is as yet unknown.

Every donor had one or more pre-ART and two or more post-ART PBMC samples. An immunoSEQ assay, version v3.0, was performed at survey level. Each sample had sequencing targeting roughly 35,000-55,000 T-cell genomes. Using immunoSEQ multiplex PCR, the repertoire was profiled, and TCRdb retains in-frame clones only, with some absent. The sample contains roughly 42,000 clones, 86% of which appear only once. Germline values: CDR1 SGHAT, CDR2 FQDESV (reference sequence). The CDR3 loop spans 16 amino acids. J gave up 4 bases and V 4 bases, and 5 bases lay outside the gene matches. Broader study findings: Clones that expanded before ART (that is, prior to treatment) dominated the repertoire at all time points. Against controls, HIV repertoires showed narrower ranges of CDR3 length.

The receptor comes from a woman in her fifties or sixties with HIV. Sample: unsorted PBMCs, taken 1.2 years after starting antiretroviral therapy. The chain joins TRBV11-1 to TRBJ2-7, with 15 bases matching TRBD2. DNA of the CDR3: TGTGCCAGCAGCTCACCGGGACTAGCGGGGGGTTACGAGCAGTACTTC. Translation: CASSSPGLAGGYEQYF.